This passage covers 14 T cell receptor beta chains from one sample sequenced in a study of shared clonotypes between healthy human individuals. The protocol was immunoSEQ multiplex PCR, while the TCRdb copy is restricted to in-frame clones and leaves out a portion. The sample carries about 2.4 million clones, about 92% recorded once. The sequencing input was naive CD4+ T cells sorted from blood. Subset defined: CD45RA+ positively selected. The receptor set was obtained from a man aged 18 to 30 in good health.

This clone has a handful of counts. The CDR3 bases are TGTGCCAGCAGCCCTAGCCTGATGAACACTGAAGCTTTCTTT. Amino acids: CASSPSLMNTEAFF. The chain recombines TRBV7-2 with TRBJ1-1; D gene unclear. V was shortened by 5 bases and J by 0 bases, with 10 bases between the two germline ends. The CDR3 extends over 14 amino acids. From germline, CDR1 is SGHTA and CDR2 FQGNSA. Full variable domain (rest looked up from reference TRBV7-2 and TRBJ1-1): GAGVSQSPSNKVTEKGKDVELRCDPISGHTALYWYRQSLGQGLEFLIYFQGNSAPDKSGLPSDRFSAERTGGSVSTLTIQRTQQEDSAVYLCASSPSLMNTEAFFGQGTRLTVV.

As concerns this clone: Mismatch with germline at one junction end may stem from a read error. This chain uses TRBV5-4 with TRBJ2-1; TRBD2 matches 8 bases. Per the germline V gene, CDR1 is SGHNT and CDR2 is YYREEE (reference sequence). The CDR3 is 16 amino acids. The CDR3 is CASSPSRLAGNNEQFF. The DNA of the CDR3 is TGCGCCAGCAGCCCCTCCCGGCTAGCGGGCAACAATGAGCAGTTCTTC.

In regard to this clone: An end of the junction does not agree with germline; a read error may underlie this. J is TRBJ2-1 and V is TRBV18, with 7 positions matching TRBD2. Germline assignment: CDR1 KGHSH and CDR2 LQKENI. This CDR3 region has 14 residues. The CDR3 DNA is TGTGCCAGCTCGCCACGAGAACTAGCGAGGCAGCAGTTCTTC. Its translation: CASSPRELARQQFF.

The J gene is TRBJ2-1, the V gene TRBV18; TRBD1 might be the D (6 bases). The germline V gene has CDR1 KGHSH and CDR2 LQKENI. The CDR3 has 13 amino acids. V lost 4 bases to trimming and J lost 9 bases, with 13 bases between them. The CDR3 DNA reads as TGTGCCAGCTCACTCAACAGGGATTCTGAGCAGTTCTTC. As protein: CASSLNRDSEQFF. Full variable domain (rest looked up from reference TRBV18 and TRBJ2-1): NAGVMQNPRHLVRRRGQEARLRCSPMKGHSHVYWYRQLPEEGLKFMVYLQKENIIDESGMPKERFSAEFPKEGPSILRIQQVVRGDSAAYFCASSLNRDSEQFFGPGTRLTVL.

The chain is built from TRBV2 and TRBJ2-5, with TRBD1 matching over 8 bases. The V gene end was trimmed by 7 bases and the J gene end by 2 bases; junction bases not matched to a gene: 6. Germline assignment: CDR1 SNHLY and CDR2 FYNNEI. CDR3 length: 14 residues. CDR3 DNA sequence: TGTGCCAGCACCGGGACAGGTTTACAAGAGACCCAGTACTTC. Translated: CASTGTGLQETQYF.

This clone is a singleton in its sample. The rearrangement uses TRBV4-2 and TRBJ1-1; the match to TRBD1 covers 8 bases. The CDR3 totals 17 residues. J lost 3 bases, V lost 0 bases, and 9 bases had no gene match. The germline V gene encodes CDR1 LGHNA and CDR2 YNFKEQ. The CDR3 region has the DNA TGTGCCAGCAGCCAAGACGGTCTACAGGGGGTCGACACTGAAGCTTTCTTT. Amino acid sequence: CASSQDGLQGVDTEAFF.

About this clone itself: The sample has other DNA sequences that encode this CDR3 too. V gene TRBV10-1 combines with J gene TRBJ1-1; no clear D. Trimming pared 5 bases from V and 0 bases from J, leaving 7 bases between. This CDR3 has 13 residues. Germline-derived CDR1 and CDR2 are WNHNN and SYGVQD (reference sequence). The chain's CDR3 is CASSPGLNTEAFF. As DNA, the CDR3 is TGCGCCAGCAGTCCGGGCCTGAACACTGAAGCTTTCTTT.

The chain carries TRBV18 and TRBJ2-1; 7 bases line up with TRBD1. The CDR3 is 15 amino acids. From germline, CDR1 is KGHSH and CDR2 LQKENI. V was pared by 3 bases and J by 6 bases, with 8 bases of the junction left unmatched. This CDR3 reads CASSPQRDSGNEQFF. The CDR3 nucleotides read TGTGCCAGCTCACCTCAGAGGGACAGCGGCAATGAGCAGTTCTTC.

To note about this clone: Other DNA sequences in the same sample also yield this CDR3. The chain recombines TRBV7-9 with TRBJ2-3; D uncertain. Trimming shortened V by 1 base and J by 0 bases, and 8 bases separated the two germline ends. The CDR3 contains 15 residues. CDR1 SEHNR and CDR2 FQNEAQ come from the germline V gene (reference sequence). The CDR3 sequence: CASSLDGSSTDTQYF. CDR3 sequence (DNA): TGTGCCAGCAGCTTAGACGGCAGTAGCACAGATACGCAGTATTTT.

This chain joins TRBV10-3 and TRBJ2-1, with 8 positions matching TRBD2. The CDR3 is 14 residues long. The V gene's germline CDR1 is ENHRY and CDR2 SYGVKD. With V trimmed by 5 bases and J by 4 bases, 4 bases remained unmatched. The CDR3 bases are TGTGCCATCAGTTTCGGGGGGGTGTACAATGAGCAGTTCTTC. The encoded protein is CAISFGGVYNEQFF.

The rearrangement uses TRBV28 and TRBJ1-4; no clear D. Trimming cost V 3 bases and J 8 bases, with 13 bases left between them. This CDR3 spans 14 amino acids. Germline CDR1 is MDHEN and CDR2 is SYDVKM. The CDR3 reads CASSFGGLLEKLFF. CDR3 in DNA: TGTGCCAGCAGTTTTGGTGGGCTTTTGGAAAAACTGTTTTTT.

This clone was counted only a few times. J is TRBJ2-7 and V is TRBV10-1, with a tentative D call TRBD2 (6 bases). The CDR3 covers 13 residues. The germline V gene encodes CDR1 WNHNN and CDR2 SYGVQD (reference sequence). V shed 7 bases and J shed 6 bases, with 16 bases lying between them. The CDR3 reads CASKTRRIPEQYF. The CDR3 region has the DNA TGCGCCAGCAAGACTAGAAGGATTCCCGAGCAGTACTTC.

J is TRBJ1-4 and V is TRBV5-1, with D possibly matching TRBD1 (5 bases). The CDR3 is made up of 14 amino acids. The V end was cut by 2 bases, the J end by 8 bases, with 13 bases between. The germline CDR1 and CDR2 sequences are SGHRS and YFSETQ. As DNA, the CDR3 is TGCGCCAGCAGCTTTGGGGCCCTGGGGGAAAAACTGTTTTTT. Its translation: CASSFGALGEKLFF.

The chain employs TRBV10-3 and TRBJ1-5; tentative D call: TRBD1 (5 bases). Deletions cut 2 bases from V and 3 bases from J, with 8 bases between. This CDR3 has 14 amino acids. Germline V gene sequence: CDR1 ENHRY, CDR2 SYGVKD. The CDR3 bases are TGTGCCATCAGTGAGACAGGTTTCAATCAGCCCCAGCATTTT. As protein: CAISETGFNQPQHF.